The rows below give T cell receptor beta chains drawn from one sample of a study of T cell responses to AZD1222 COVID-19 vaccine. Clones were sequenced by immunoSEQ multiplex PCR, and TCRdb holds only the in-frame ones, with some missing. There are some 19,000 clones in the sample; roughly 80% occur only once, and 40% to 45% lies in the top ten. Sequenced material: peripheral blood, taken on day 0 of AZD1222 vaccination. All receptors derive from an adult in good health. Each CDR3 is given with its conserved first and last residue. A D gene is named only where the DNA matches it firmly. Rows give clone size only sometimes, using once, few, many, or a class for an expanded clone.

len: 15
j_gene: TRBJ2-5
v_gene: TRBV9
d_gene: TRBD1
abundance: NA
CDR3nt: TGTGCCAGCAGCCCGGGGACAGGGATAATCGAGACCCAGTACTTC
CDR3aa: CASSPGTGIIETQYF

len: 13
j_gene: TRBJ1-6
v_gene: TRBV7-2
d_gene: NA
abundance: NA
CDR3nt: TGTGCCAGCAGGACCCAAGTGAATTCACCCCTCCACTTT
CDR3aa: CASRTQVNSPLHF

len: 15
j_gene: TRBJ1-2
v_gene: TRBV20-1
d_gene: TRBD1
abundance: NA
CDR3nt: TGCAGTGCGAGTAAAACAGGGGGCGTCGGCTATGGCTACACCTTC
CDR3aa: CSASKTGGVGYGYTF

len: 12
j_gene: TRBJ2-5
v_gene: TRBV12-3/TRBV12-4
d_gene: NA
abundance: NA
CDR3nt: TGTGCCAGCAGTTTTACCGAAGAGACCCAGTACTTC
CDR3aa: CASSFTEETQYF

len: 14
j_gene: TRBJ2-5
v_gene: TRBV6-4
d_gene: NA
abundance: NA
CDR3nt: TGTGCCAGGCCGGGACAATCCGCCCAAGAGACCCAGTACTTC
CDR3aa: CARPGQSAQETQYF

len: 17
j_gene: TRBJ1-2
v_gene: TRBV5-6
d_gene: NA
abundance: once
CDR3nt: TGTGCCAGCAGCGTGTCCCGGGACCCCGGGCTGAACTATGGCTACACCTTC
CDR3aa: CASSVSRDPGLNYGYTF

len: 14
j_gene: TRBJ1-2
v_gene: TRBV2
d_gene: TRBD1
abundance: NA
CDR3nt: TGTGCCAGCAGCTCGGACAGGGGCTCATATGGCTACACCTTC
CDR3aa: CASSSDRGSYGYTF

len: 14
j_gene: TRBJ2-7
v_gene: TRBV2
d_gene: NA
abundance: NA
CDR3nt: TGTGCCAGCAGTGATGCAGGGGATGACTACGAGCAGTACTTC
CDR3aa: CASSDAGDDYEQYF

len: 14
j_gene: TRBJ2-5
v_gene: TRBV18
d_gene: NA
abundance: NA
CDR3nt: TGTGCCAGCTCACCTCAGGGGATCCAAGAGACCCAGTACTTC
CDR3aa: CASSPQGIQETQYF

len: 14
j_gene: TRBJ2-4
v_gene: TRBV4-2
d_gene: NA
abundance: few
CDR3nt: TGTGCCAGCAGCCAAGATCGGGGTGCGGACATTCAGTACTTC
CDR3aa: CASSQDRGADIQYF

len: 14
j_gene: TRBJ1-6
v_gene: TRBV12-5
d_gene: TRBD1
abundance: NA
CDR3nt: TGTGCTAGTGGTAGGGACAGCTATAATTCACCCCTCCACTTT
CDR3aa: CASGRDSYNSPLHF

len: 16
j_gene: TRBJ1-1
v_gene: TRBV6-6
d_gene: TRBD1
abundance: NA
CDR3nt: TGTGCCAGCAGTACAGGGGGCTTCTTGATGAACACTGAAGCTTTCTTT
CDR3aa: CASSTGGFLMNTEAFF

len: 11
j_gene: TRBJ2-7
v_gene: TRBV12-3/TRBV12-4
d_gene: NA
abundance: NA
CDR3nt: TGTGCCAGCAGTTTAGGACTCATTCGGGACTTC
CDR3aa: CASSLGLIRDF

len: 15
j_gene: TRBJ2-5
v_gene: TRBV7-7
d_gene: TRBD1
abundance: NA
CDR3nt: TGTGCCAGCAGCCGAGGACAGGCCAGGAAAGAGACCCAGTACTTC
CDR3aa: CASSRGQARKETQYF

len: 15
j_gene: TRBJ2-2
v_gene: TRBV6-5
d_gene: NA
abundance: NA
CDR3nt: TGTGCCAGCAGTTTCTTCAGGGAGTCCACCGGGGAGCTGTTTTTT
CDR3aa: CASSFFRESTGELFF

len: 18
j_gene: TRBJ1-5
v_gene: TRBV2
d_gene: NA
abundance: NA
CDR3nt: TGTGCCAGCTGGGGTGGAGCCGGACGGGTGTATAGCAATCAGCCCCAGCATTTT
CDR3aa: CASWGGAGRVYSNQPQHF

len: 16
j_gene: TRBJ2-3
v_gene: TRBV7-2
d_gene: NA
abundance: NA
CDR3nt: TGTGCCAGCAGCTTAGCGGACCCTCTGGGGACAGATACGCAGTATTTT
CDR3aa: CASSLADPLGTDTQYF

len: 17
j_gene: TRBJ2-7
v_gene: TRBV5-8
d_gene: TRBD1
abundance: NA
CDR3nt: TGTGCCAGCACCGGATGGACAGGGTCCTCTCTTACCTACGAGCAGTACTTC
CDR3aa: CASTGWTGSSLTYEQYF

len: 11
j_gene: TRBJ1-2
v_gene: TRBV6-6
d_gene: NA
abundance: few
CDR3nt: TGTGCCAGCAGTCTCAGGGGTGGCTACACCTTC
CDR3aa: CASSLRGGYTF

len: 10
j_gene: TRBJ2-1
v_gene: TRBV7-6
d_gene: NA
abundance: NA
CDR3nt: TGTGCCACCATGAAGGGTGAGCAGTTCTTC
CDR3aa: CATMKGEQFF

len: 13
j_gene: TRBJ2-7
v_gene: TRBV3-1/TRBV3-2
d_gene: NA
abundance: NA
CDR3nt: TGTGCCAGCAGCCCTACCGGGGTCTACGAGCAGTACTTC
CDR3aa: CASSPTGVYEQYF

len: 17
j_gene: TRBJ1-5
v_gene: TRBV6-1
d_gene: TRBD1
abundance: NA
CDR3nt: TGTGCCAGCAGTGAATTTTGGCGGCAGGGGGCTGATCAGCCCCAGCATTTT
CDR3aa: CASSEFWRQGADQPQHF

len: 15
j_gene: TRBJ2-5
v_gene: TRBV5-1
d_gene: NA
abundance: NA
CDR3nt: TGCGCCAGCAGCCGAGGGCCCGTGCGGGGTGAGACCCAGTACTTC
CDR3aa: CASSRGPVRGETQYF

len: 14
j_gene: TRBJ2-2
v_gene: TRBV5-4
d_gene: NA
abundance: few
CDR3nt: TGTGCCAGCAGCTTGGACGTAGCGACCGGGGAGCTGTTTTTT
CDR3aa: CASSLDVATGELFF

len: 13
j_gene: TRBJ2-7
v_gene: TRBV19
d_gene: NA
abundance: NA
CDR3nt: TGTGCCAGTAGTATAGTGGAGGAGCACGAGCAGTACTTC
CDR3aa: CASSIVEEHEQYF

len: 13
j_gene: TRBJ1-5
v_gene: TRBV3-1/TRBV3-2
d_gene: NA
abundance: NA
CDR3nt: TGTGCCAGCAGCCAAAACACGCGTGGGCCCCAGCATTTT
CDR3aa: CASSQNTRGPQHF

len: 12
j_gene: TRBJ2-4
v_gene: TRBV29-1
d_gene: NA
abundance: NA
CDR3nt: TGCAGCGTTGTTGGGCTCAAAAACATTCAGTACTTC
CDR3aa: CSVVGLKNIQYF

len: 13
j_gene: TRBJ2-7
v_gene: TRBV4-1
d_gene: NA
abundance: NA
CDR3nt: TGCGCCAGCAGCCAGGGAGACGCACGCGAGCAGTACTTC
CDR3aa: CASSQGDAREQYF

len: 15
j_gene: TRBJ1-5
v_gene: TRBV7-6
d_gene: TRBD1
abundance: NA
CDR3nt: TGTGCCAGCAGCCGGGGAGACAGGGGGAATCAGCCCCAGCATTTT
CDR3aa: CASSRGDRGNQPQHF

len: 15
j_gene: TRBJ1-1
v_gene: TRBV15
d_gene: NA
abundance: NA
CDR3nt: TGTGCCACCAGCGAACGGCAGGGCGTGAACACTGAAGCTTTCTTT
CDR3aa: CATSERQGVNTEAFF

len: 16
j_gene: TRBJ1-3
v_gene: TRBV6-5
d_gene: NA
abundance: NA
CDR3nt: TGTGCCAGCAGTTACTCGTCCAGGGGCACTGGAAACACCATATATTTT
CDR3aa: CASSYSSRGTGNTIYF

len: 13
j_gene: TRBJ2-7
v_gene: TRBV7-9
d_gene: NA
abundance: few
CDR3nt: TGTGCCAGCAGACTCGACATATCCTACGAGCAGTACTTC
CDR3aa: CASRLDISYEQYF

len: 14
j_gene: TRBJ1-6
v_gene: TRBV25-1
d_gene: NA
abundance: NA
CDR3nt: TGTGCCAGCAGTGACTTTTTAAGTTTTTCACCCCTCCACTTT
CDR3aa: CASSDFLSFSPLHF

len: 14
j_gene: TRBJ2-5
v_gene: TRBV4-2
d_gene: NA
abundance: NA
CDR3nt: TGTGCCAGCAGCCAAGATTTGGCAGCAGAGACCCAGTACTTC
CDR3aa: CASSQDLAAETQYF

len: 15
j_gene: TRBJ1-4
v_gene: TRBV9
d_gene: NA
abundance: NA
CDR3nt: TGTGCCAGCAGCGTAGATGGGGGAGGAGGAGAAAAACTGTTTTTT
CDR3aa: CASSVDGGGGEKLFF

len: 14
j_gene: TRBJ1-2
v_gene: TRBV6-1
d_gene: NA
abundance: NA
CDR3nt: TGTGCCAGCAGTGAAATGGCAGCCTCCTATGGCTACACCTTC
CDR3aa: CASSEMAASYGYTF

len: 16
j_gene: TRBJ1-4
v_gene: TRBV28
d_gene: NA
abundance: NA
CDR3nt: TGTGCCAGCAGTTCGACCTACTTTGCAACTAATGAAAAACTGTTTTTT
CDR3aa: CASSSTYFATNEKLFF